One sample yielded the 19 T cell receptor beta chains listed below, sequenced in a study of blood T cell repertoires in COVID-19. Generated by immunoSEQ multiplex PCR, the TCRdb table keeps only in-frame clones and is missing some. This table holds 200,000 or so clones, about nine tenths found once. Specimen: PBMCs or T cells enriched from blood (not recorded which). All receptors come from a woman aged 25 to 39 who had recovered from COVID-19.

V is TRBV5-1 and J is TRBJ2-2; perhaps TRBD2 as D (6 bases). V gave up 0 bases and J gave up 4 bases, with 22 bases separating them. Germline CDR1 and CDR2: SGHRS and YFSETQ. The CDR3 length is 19 residues. CDR3 nucleotides: TGCGCCAGCAGCTTGGGTGGTTACGCGGGGTTCATAAGCACCGGGGAGCTGTTTTTT. It specifies CASSLGGYAGFISTGELFF.

A few counts support this clone. The chain carries TRBV7-6 and TRBJ1-2, with D perhaps matching TRBD1 (6 bases). The CDR3 extends over 15 amino acids. Trimming stripped 5 bases from V and 6 bases from J, with 19 bases between. CDR1 and CDR2 from the germline V gene are SGHVS and FNYEAQ. The CDR3 DNA is TGTGCCAGCAGCCCCAGTTCCAGGGGCCAAGATGGCTACACCTTC. It translates to CASSPSSRGQDGYTF.

The rearrangement uses TRBV7-9 and TRBJ1-3; D gene uncertain. CDR1 is SEHNR, CDR2 FQNEAQ, per germline (reference sequence). Trimming removed 5 bases at V and 0 bases at J, with 14 bases between. This CDR3 is built from 16 residues. CDR3 DNA: TGTGCCAGCAGCCCCGGGTCGGGGATCTCTGGAAACACCATATATTTT. Translated: CASSPGSGISGNTIYF.

The rearrangement joins TRBV10-3 to TRBJ1-1; D gene unclear. CDR3 size: 13 residues. V lost 2 bases to trimming and J lost 5 bases, with 9 bases between them. CDR1 and CDR2 (germline): ENHRY, SYGVKD. The CDR3 sequence: CAISEMTFTEAFF. The CDR3 region has the DNA TGTGCCATCAGTGAGATGACATTTACTGAAGCTTTCTTT.

The chain links TRBV5-4 to TRBJ2-7; TRBD1 is a possible D gene (6 bases). V dropped 2 bases and J dropped 3 bases, with 12 bases sitting between them. Germline CDR1 SGHNT, CDR2 YYREEE (reference sequence). This CDR3 contains 14 residues. This chain's CDR3 is CASSLGTRVYEQYF. CDR3 coding DNA: TGTGCCAGCAGCTTAGGGACACGAGTCTACGAGCAGTACTTC.

In its sample, this clone was seen once. The CDR3 is CASSRYENTEAFF. The CDR3 DNA sequence: TGTGCCAGCAGCCGCTATGAGAACACTGAAGCTTTCTTT. The V and J genes are TRBV7-9 and TRBJ1-1; D not resolved. Per the germline V gene, CDR1 is SEHNR and CDR2 is FQNEAQ (reference sequence). The CDR3 is 13 amino acids. Trimming stripped 5 bases from V and 1 base from J, with 8 bases between.

The CDR3 DNA reads TGTGCCAGCAGCCCACCGGGAGGACAGCCCCAGCATTTT. Translation: CASSPPGGQPQHF. The V gene is TRBV3-1 (or the pseudogene TRBV3-2), the J gene TRBJ1-5; the D is unclear. CDR1 and CDR2 from the germline V gene are LGHDT and YNNKEL (reference sequence). The CDR3 is made up of 13 amino acids. Trimming removed 4 bases at V and 7 bases at J, with 11 bases between.

This sequence joins TRBV7-2 and TRBJ2-7; D call uncertain. From germline, CDR1 is SGHTA and CDR2 FQGNSA. The V end was cut by 1 base, the J end by 3 bases, with 10 bases between. The CDR3 has 14 amino acids. CDR3 protein: CASSLGVGDYEQYF. CDR3 nucleotides: TGTGCCAGCAGCTTAGGAGTTGGTGACTACGAGCAGTACTTC.

The gene calls are TRBV4-2 and TRBJ2-1; 7 nucleotides line up with TRBD2. This CDR3 has 15 residues. V was clipped by 2 bases and J by 4 bases; unmatched bases: 5. CDR1 and CDR2 from the germline V gene are LGHNA and YNFKEQ. The CDR3 loop is CASSQRGEIYNEQFF. The CDR3 nucleotides read TGTGCCAGCAGCCAACGGGGGGAAATTTACAATGAGCAGTTCTTC.

This clone came up once. The V and J genes are TRBV12-3 or TRBV12-4 and TRBJ1-5; D uncertain. This CDR3 region has 13 residues. The V end lost 2 bases, the J end lost 4 bases, and 6 bases lay between the germline ends. CDR3 coding DNA: TGTGCCAGCAGTTTAACAGATAATCAGCCCCAGCATTTT. This translates into CASSLTDNQPQHF.

In this sample, this clone turned up a few times. The genes are TRBV5-6 and TRBJ1-1; TRBD1 matches 8 bases. The junction had 6 bases not matched to a gene; V was cut back by 4 bases and J by 4 bases. Germline CDR1 SGHDT, CDR2 YYEEEE. This CDR3 contains 14 residues. The CDR3 spells CASSPDRVGTEAFF. CDR3 sequence (DNA): TGTGCCAGCAGCCCGGACAGGGTCGGCACTGAAGCTTTCTTT.

The V call is TRBV5-8, the J call TRBJ2-6, with D possibly matching TRBD2 (6 bases). The germline gives CDR1 SGHTS, CDR2 YDEGEE. This CDR3 is built from 17 residues. V lost 0 bases and J 0 bases, leaving 10 bases between the germline ends. The CDR3 reads CASSLGFGGSGANVLTF. For the CDR3, the DNA is TGTGCCAGCAGCTTGGGATTCGGGGGCTCTGGGGCCAACGTCCTGACTTTC.

V and J are TRBV5-6 and TRBJ1-5; tentatively, D is TRBD1 (5 bases). This CDR3 contains 14 residues. Germline V gene lookup returns CDR1 SGHDT and CDR2 YYEEEE. V was trimmed by 1 base and J by 2 bases, leaving 7 bases between them. The CDR3 region has the DNA TGTGCCAGCAGCTTGTGGGGGGGCAATCAGCCCCAGCATTTT. This gives the protein CASSLWGGNQPQHF.

CDR3 in DNA: TGTGCCAGCAGCGTAGTATCCGGGTCGAACACTGAAGCTTTCTTT. It specifies CASSVVSGSNTEAFF. The chain carries TRBV9 and TRBJ1-1; D ambiguous. The CDR3 loop spans 15 amino acids. Trimming cost V 0 bases and J 1 base, with 10 bases left between them. CDR1 and CDR2 from the germline V gene are SGDLS and YYNGEE. Variable domain in full (rest from reference TRBV9 and TRBJ1-1): DSGVTQTPKHLITATGQRVTLRCSPRSGDLSVYWYQQSLDQGLQFLIQYYNGEERAKGNILERFSAQQFPDLHSELNLSSLELGDSALYFCASSVVSGSNTEAFFGQGTRLTVV.

This clone was seen once. The V and J genes are TRBV18 and TRBJ1-2; perhaps TRBD1 as D (6 bases). Germline assignment: CDR1 KGHSH and CDR2 LQKENI. Trimming removed 4 bases at V and 3 bases at J, with 24 bases between. This CDR3 spans 18 amino acids. The CDR3 protein is CASSQTGETGIPYYGYTF. The CDR3 region has the DNA TGTGCCAGCTCACAGACGGGTGAGACAGGAATCCCGTACTATGGCTACACCTTC.

The chain uses TRBV14 and TRBJ2-1, with 8 bases identical to TRBD1. The V and J ends lost 4 bases and 7 bases, in that order; junction bases with no gene match: 9. This CDR3 is built from 15 residues. Germline CDR1 and CDR2: SGHDN and FVKESK. CDR3 residues: CASSPQGVLLNEQFF. The CDR3 DNA reads TGTGCCAGCAGCCCACAGGGGGTTTTGTTGAATGAGCAGTTCTTC.

The V and J genes are TRBV6-2 or TRBV6-3 and TRBJ2-2; 11 bases fit TRBD2. The CDR3 extends over 18 amino acids. Germline V gene lookup returns CDR1 MNHEY and CDR2 SVGEGT. V lost 0 bases, J lost 1 base, and 4 bases stayed unmatched. The CDR3 DNA follows: TGTGCCAGCAGTTACTCAAGACTAGCGGGAAGGAACACCGGGGAGCTGTTTTTT. Amino acid sequence: CASSYSRLAGRNTGELFF.

The J gene is TRBJ2-2, the V gene TRBV5-6; possible D gene TRBD2, 6 bases. CDR3 length equals 13 residues. In germline, CDR1 is SGHDT, CDR2 YYEEEE. V dropped 2 bases and J dropped 5 bases, with 7 bases sitting between them. The CDR3 sequence is CASSFRGTGELFF. DNA for the CDR3: TGTGCCAGCAGCTTCCGGGGGACCGGGGAGCTGTTTTTT.

The CDR3, as DNA: TGTGCCAGCAGCTATGACAGGGACGTTACCGGGGAGCTGTTTTTT. Translated: CASSYDRDVTGELFF. The chain employs TRBV7-2 and TRBJ2-2; 7 nucleotides align to TRBD1. This CDR3 is 15 amino acids long. The trim removed 4 bases at V and 5 bases at J, leaving 7 bases unmatched. Germline V CDR1 and CDR2: SGHTA, FQGNSA.